The 23 T cell receptor beta chains given below trace back to one sample, sequenced in a study of blood T cells in healthy people across ages. The second PCR ran roughly 6 to 12 cycles with a sample-barcoded 5' primer and J-beta primers. TCRdb called the 5' RACE reads again in MiXCR, with one record for every CDR3 protein. Of 1.5 million to 2 million distinct CDR3 sequences listed, about 50% were seen once; the top ten hold roughly 2%. Sequences were obtained from blood. These receptors were collected from a woman in her forties in good health.

In regard to this clonotype: This may be a read error, as it is one base from a much larger clone. The rearrangement joins TRBV2 to TRBJ2-1; the D gene is possibly TRBD1 (5 bases). Germline lookup yields CDR1 SNHLY and CDR2 FYNNEI. This CDR3 is 13 amino acids long. V gave up 5 bases and J gave up 13 bases, with 18 bases separating them. The chain's CDR3 is CASSSGYQETQFF. CDR3 DNA sequence: TGTGCCAGCAGTTCAGGGTATCAAGAGACCCAGTTCTTC.

The chain carries TRBV4-1 and TRBJ1-5, with D possibly matching TRBD1 (5 bases). Deletions cut 3 bases from V and 5 bases from J, with 14 bases between. Germline assignment: CDR1 MGHRA and CDR2 YSYEKL. The CDR3 is made up of 15 amino acids. The CDR3 loop is CASSQLAGTDQPQHF. The CDR3 DNA follows: TGCGCCAGCAGCCAGTTGGCAGGGACCGATCAGCCCCAGCATTTT.

This clonotype appeared a few times. This chain joins TRBV27 and TRBJ2-4, with TRBD1 matching over 9 bases. From germline, CDR1 is MNHEY and CDR2 SMNVEV (reference sequence). V lost 4 bases to trimming and J lost 1 base; unmatched junction nucleotides: 5. This CDR3 is 16 amino acids long. The chain's CDR3 is CASSYDTGGAKNIQYF. CDR3 nucleotides: TGTGCCAGCAGTTACGATACAGGGGGCGCCAAAAACATTCAGTACTTC.

This clonotype was detected a few times. This rearrangement joins TRBV12-3 or TRBV12-4 to TRBJ2-6; perhaps D is TRBD1 or TRBD2 (5 bases each). The length of the CDR3 is 16 residues. The V end lost 3 bases, the J end lost 1 base, and 10 bases lay between the germline ends. CDR3 region: CASSFGTLSGANVLTF. For the CDR3, the DNA is TGTGCCAGCAGTTTTGGGACGTTATCTGGGGCCAACGTCCTGACTTTC.

Regarding this clonotype: At one end, the junction sequence differs from germline, possibly due to a read error. The chain uses TRBV2 and TRBJ2-3; the D gene could be TRBD1 or TRBD2 (5 bases each). The CDR3 spans 14 residues. Germline assignment: CDR1 SNHLY and CDR2 FYNNEI. This chain's CDR3 is CATNRDLRTGTQYF. The CDR3, as DNA: TGTGCCACCAATAGGGACCTGCGCACAGGTACGCAGTATTTT.

This sequence joins TRBV20-1 and TRBJ2-2; D unresolved. The CDR3 runs 14 residues. Trimming removed 5 bases at V and 0 bases at J, with 10 bases between. Germline V gives CDR1 DFQATT, CDR2 SNEGSKA (reference sequence). This CDR3 reads CSAPTPPNTGELFF. The CDR3 DNA is TGCAGTGCTCCGACGCCACCGAACACCGGGGAGCTGTTTTTT.

Only a few counts were recorded for this clonotype. The rearrangement links TRBV4-1 to TRBJ2-3; 8 nucleotides agree with TRBD2. Germline V gene lookup returns CDR1 MGHRA and CDR2 YSYEKL. V lost 7 bases to trimming and J lost 6 bases; unmatched junction nucleotides: 12. The CDR3 sequence is 15 residues long. In DNA, the CDR3 is TGCGCCAGCACCCGATATTTCGGGGGGGCTGATACGCAGTATTTT. It is translated as CASTRYFGGADTQYF.

The chain combines TRBV11-2 with TRBJ1-2; 10 bases map to TRBD1. Germline assignment: CDR1 SGHAT and CDR2 FQNNGV. This CDR3 is built from 14 residues. Trimming cost V 5 bases and J 7 bases; bases outside gene matches: 7. CDR3 protein: CASSGPGQGFGYTF. For the CDR3, the DNA is TGTGCCAGCAGCGGGCCGGGACAGGGGTTTGGCTACACCTTC.

This sequence joins TRBV27 and TRBJ2-1; no reliable D call. CDR1 and CDR2 (germline): MNHEY, SMNVEV (reference sequence). The CDR3 consists of 13 residues. The V gene lost 10 bases and the J gene lost 4 bases, with 14 bases spanning the gap. As DNA, the CDR3 is TGTGCCACTCAACAGAGACCGTACAATGAGCAGTTCTTC. It yields the protein CATQQRPYNEQFF.

This clonotype has a count of ten or more. This chain joins TRBV28 and TRBJ2-3, with 8 bases fitting TRBD2. The CDR3 is 16 residues long. Unmatched junction bases numbered 9, after V lost 5 bases and J lost 2 bases. Germline lookup yields CDR1 MDHEN and CDR2 SYDVKM. DNA of the CDR3: TGTGCCAGCAGTCCGGGACTAGATTTTGCCACAGATACGCAGTATTTT. This gives the protein CASSPGLDFATDTQYF.

The chain combines TRBV5-1 with TRBJ2-1, with a weak D call TRBD1 (6 bases). The germline V gene has CDR1 SGHRS and CDR2 YFSETQ. The CDR3 is made up of 14 amino acids. Between the trimmed V and J ends, which lost 3 bases and 2 bases, there was a span of 9 bases. The CDR3 loop reads CASSWDTAYNEQFF. DNA for the CDR3: TGCGCCAGCAGCTGGGACACCGCCTACAATGAGCAGTTCTTC.

This clonotype occurred a few times. This rearrangement joins TRBV3-1 to TRBJ2-3; perhaps TRBD2 as D (7 bases). CDR3 length: 15 amino acids. Per the germline V gene, CDR1 is LGHDT and CDR2 is YNNKEL (reference sequence). V dropped 7 bases and J dropped 5 bases, with 19 bases sitting between them. DNA of the CDR3: TGTGCCAGCACCCAGGGGAGCGGGATGGGAGATACGCAGTATTTT. This codes for CASTQGSGMGDTQYF.

This clonotype was observed a few times. The V gene is TRBV6-6, the J gene TRBJ1-4; D is possibly TRBD1 (6 bases). Germline assignment: CDR1 MNHNY and CDR2 SVGAGI (reference sequence). There are 14 residues in the CDR3. V lost 6 bases to trimming and J lost 5 bases, with 13 bases between them. CDR3 in DNA: TGTGCCAGCAGGGGAGGGGGTGGAAATGAAAAACTGTTTTTT. This codes for CASRGGGGNEKLFF.

This clonotype was recorded a few times. This sequence joins TRBV12-3 or TRBV12-4 and TRBJ2-7; D tentatively fits TRBD1 or TRBD2 (6 bases each). The CDR3 is made up of 15 amino acids. V lost 3 bases and J lost 7, with 19 bases in between. The DNA of the CDR3 is TGTGCCAGCAGTTTCGTCGGGGGCACTACTAGGGAGCAGTACTTC. Its protein product is CASSFVGGTTREQYF.

V gene TRBV29-1 combines with J gene TRBJ1-2, with TRBD1 as a possible D gene (6 bases). There are 13 residues in the CDR3. Deletions cut 0 bases from V and 5 bases from J, with 10 bases between. Germline V gives CDR1 SQVTM, CDR2 ANQGSEA. CDR3 nucleotides: TGCAGCGTTGAAGAGGGGGCTGGATATGGCTACACCTTC. Protein: CSVEEGAGYGYTF. Full variable domain (missing parts from reference TRBV29-1 and TRBJ1-2): SAVISQKPSRDICQRGTSLTIQCQVDSQVTMMFWYRQQPGQSLTLIATANQGSEATYESGFVIDKFPISRPNLTFSTLTVSNMSPEDSSIYLCSVEEGAGYGYTFGSGTRLTVV.

Only a few counts were recorded for this clonotype. The J gene is TRBJ1-6, the V gene TRBV28; a weak D match, TRBD1 (6 bases). Germline-derived CDR1 and CDR2 are MDHEN and SYDVKM. CDR3 length equals 13 residues. Trimming left V 3 bases short and J 9 bases short, with 9 bases between. CDR3 sequence reads: CASSFDRLSPLHF. For the CDR3, the DNA is TGTGCCAGCAGTTTCGACAGGCTTTCACCCCTCCACTTT.

This clonotype was counted a few times. The genes are TRBV6-2 or TRBV6-3 and TRBJ2-7, with 9 bases identical to TRBD2. Germline trimming cut 7 bases from V and 3 bases from J; bases unmatched to any gene: 13. This CDR3 spans 16 amino acids. Germline loops: CDR1 MNHEY, CDR2 SVGEGT. The CDR3, as DNA: TGTGCCAGCAATTCCCCTGCTTCGACTAGCGGCTACGAGCAGTACTTC. Translated: CASNSPASTSGYEQYF.

This sequence joins TRBV29-1 and TRBJ2-5, with D maybe TRBD1 (7 bases). The germline V gene encodes CDR1 SQVTM and CDR2 ANQGSEA. Trimming took off 7 bases at V and 9 bases at J, with 18 bases between the two ends. The CDR3 sequence is 12 residues long. The CDR3 coding sequence is TGCAGCGGAGGGACTCAGGGGGAGGCCCAGTACTTC. Amino acid sequence: CSGGTQGEAQYF.

This clonotype was counted only a few times. The chain uses TRBV7-9 and TRBJ2-5, with D uncertain. The CDR3 runs to 13 residues. Germline values: CDR1 SEHNR, CDR2 FQNEAQ (reference sequence). The V end lost 5 bases, the J end lost 2 bases, and 9 bases lay between the germline ends. The chain's CDR3 is CASSPIIQETQYF. CDR3 DNA sequence: TGTGCCAGCAGCCCTATAATTCAAGAGACCCAGTACTTC.

V usage is TRBV4-3 and J usage is TRBJ1-2, with D uncertain. Looked up from germline, CDR1 is LGHNA and CDR2 is YSLEER. Trimming removed 1 base from V and 7 bases from J, with 13 bases in between. This CDR3 comprises 14 residues. This CDR3 reads CASSQGPGGGGYTF. In DNA form, the CDR3 reads TGCGCCAGCAGCCAAGGACCTGGTGGTGGTGGCTACACCTTC.

This clonotype was counted a few times. The chain joins TRBV20-1 to TRBJ2-7; D may be TRBD2 (5 bases). With the DNA end fitting TRBJ2-5 better, the J assignment may be wrong. The CDR3 sequence is 14 residues long. CDR1 and CDR2 from the germline V gene are DFQATT and SNEGSKA (reference sequence). The CDR3 nucleotides are TGCAGTGCCCGGGCGTCCCTCGGGGTAGGGACCCAGTACTTC. Translation: CSARASLGVGTQYF.

There are a few counts of this clonotype. The chain couples TRBV7-9 to TRBJ2-1; 9 nucleotides agree with TRBD2. The trim removed 5 bases at V and 5 bases at J, leaving 10 bases unmatched. The CDR3 is 16 amino acids. Per germline, CDR1 SEHNR and CDR2 FQNEAQ (reference sequence). The CDR3 DNA follows: TGTGCCAGCAGCCGTCCGTCTTTAGCGGGGGACAATGAGCAGTTCTTC. Translating it yields CASSRPSLAGDNEQFF.

The table lists this clonotype with a few counts. The chain employs TRBV18 and TRBJ2-7; possibly TRBD1 for D (6 bases). The V gene lost 0 bases and the J gene lost 5 bases, with 14 bases spanning the gap. This CDR3 contains 15 residues. Germline-derived CDR1 and CDR2 are KGHSH and LQKENI. CDR3 loop: CASSPPTGTTNEQYF. Written as DNA, the CDR3 is TGTGCCAGCTCACCACCGACCGGGACAACCAACGAGCAGTACTTC.